This T cell receptor beta chain comes out of a study of molecular identifiers for immune sequencing clone quantification. Libraries used 20,000 to 1,000,000 sorted naive CD8 T cells and 10%, 30% or 50% RNA input. In this sample, this clonotype turned up many times. Its antigen remains unidentified. Study-level results: Underestimated sizes of highly expanded clones could result from identical TCR molecules that share a barcode.

From germline, CDR1 is SGHAT and CDR2 FQNNGV. This CDR3 contains 14 residues. V was cut by 4 bases and J by 4 bases, with 12 bases left in between. In TCRdb, the PCR reads were re-called with MiXCR into one record per CDR3 protein. The data contain about 320,000 distinct CDR3 sequences, 24% of them singletons. V and J are TRBV11-2 and TRBJ2-3; D is perhaps TRBD2 (6 bases). The sample comprised naive CD8+ T cells from blood, with Jurkat cell RNA spiked in. Stated subset: FACS-sorted CD8+CD4-CCR7+CD45RA+ naive T cells. This sequence originates from a human donor in good health. Some libraries in this study had Jurkat cell RNA spiked in. CDR3 residues: CASSSAGPPDTQYF. Here the CDR3 DNA reads TGTGCCAGCAGCTCCGCGGGACCTCCAGATACGCAGTATTTT.